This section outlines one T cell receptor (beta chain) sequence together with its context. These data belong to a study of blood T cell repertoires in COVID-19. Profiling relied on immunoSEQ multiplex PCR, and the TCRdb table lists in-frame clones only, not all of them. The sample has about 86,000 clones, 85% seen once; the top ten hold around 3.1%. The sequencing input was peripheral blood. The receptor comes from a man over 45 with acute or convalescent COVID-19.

CDR3 sequence: CASSWGDRSNEKLFF. The CDR3 bases are TGTGCCAGCAGCTGGGGGGACAGAAGCAATGAAAAACTGTTTTTT. The V gene is TRBV11-2, the J gene TRBJ1-4, with 7 bases matching TRBD1. CDR3 length equals 15 residues. CDR1 is SGHAT, CDR2 FQNNGV, per germline. The J segment lost 5 bases and the V segment lost 4 bases, leaving 7 bases of the junction unmatched. The full variable domain, its missing parts supplied by reference TRBV11-2 and TRBJ1-4, is EAGVAQSPRYKIIEKRQSVAFWCNPISGHATLYWYQQILGQGPKLLIQFQNNGVVDDSQLPKDRFSAERLKGVDSTLKIQPAKLEDSAVYLCASSWGDRSNEKLFFGSGTQLSVL.